This T cell receptor (beta chain) was obtained from a study of blood T cell repertoires in COVID-19. Study-level information: Spain, Italy and the United States supplied samples that represented acute and convalescent COVID-19. In each case, the material was cDNA or gDNA derived from T cells, B-cell-depleted T cells, or PBMCs.

In the study's own analysis: Amplified reference gene primers provided the basis for estimating nucleated cell counts. Clones were sequenced by immunoSEQ multiplex PCR, and TCRdb holds only the in-frame ones, with some missing. V, J and clone size were drawn from that table, and D and trimming were deduced from the DNA. The sample holds approximately 240,000 clones, approximately 82% seen once. This clone was counted once. The V gene's germline CDR1 is LGHDT and CDR2 YNNKEL (reference sequence). V lost 1 base to trimming and J lost 4 bases, with 11 bases between them. This CDR3 is 15 amino acids long.

The chain recombines TRBV3-1 (or the pseudogene TRBV3-2) with TRBJ1-3; D might be TRBD1 (5 bases). The clonotype comes from a woman aged 80 or over with active or convalescent COVID-19. The sample comprised peripheral blood. CDR3 sequence: CASSQVSGVGNTIYF. CDR3 nucleotides: TGTGCCAGCAGCCAAGTGTCGGGGGTCGGAAACACCATATATTTT.